The entry that follows covers one T cell receptor (beta chain) sequence. Its antigen is unidentified. The sample is drawn from a study of shared clonotypes between healthy human individuals. For every subset, genomic DNA was evenly distributed across several immunoSEQ plates. Template for every sorted-subset replicate PCR totaled roughly 210 ng DNA, roughly 30,000 T cell genomes. Original handling: There were no quality scores in the junction-only immunoSEQ sequences, so filtering differed. Data came from immunoSEQ multiplex PCR; TCRdb stores just in-frame clones and leaves some out. V, J and clone size are those of that table, while D and trimming were read from the DNA. The sample yields 560,000 or so clones, 90% to 97% seen once. Positive CCR7 selection of CD45RO-negative cells yielded the naive CD8 cells, and terminally differentiated effector memory CD45RA+ cells were excluded. Per germline, CDR1 SGHDT and CDR2 YYEEEE. The junction had 10 bases not matched to a gene; V was cut back by 2 bases and J by 2 bases. This CDR3 is built from 17 residues.

Study-wide findings and caveats: Non-shared clonotypes had lower generation probabilities than those shared by all four donors.

The chain recombines TRBV5-6 with TRBJ2-7, with 10 bases identical to TRBD1. Sample: naive CD8+ T cells sorted from blood. The TCR originated in a young woman in good health. This chain's CDR3 is CASSFSTAGQGTYEQYF. CDR3 in DNA: TGTGCCAGCAGCTTTTCGACCGCGGGACAGGGGACCTACGAGCAGTACTTC.